These T cell receptor beta chains were read from a single sample in a study of T cells after yellow fever vaccination. TCRdb analysed the 5' RACE reads with MiXCR anew, one entry per CDR3 protein. The repertoire holds hundreds of thousands of distinct CDR3 sequences, approximately 13% seen once, with under 15% in the top ten. This material consisted of PBMCs, taken on the day of the yellow fever booster vaccination. Source of these receptors: a young man who received the YFV17D yellow fever vaccine. Both conserved end residues are part of each CDR3. A D gene is named only where the DNA matches it firmly. Rows give clone size only sometimes, using once, few, many, or a class for an expanded clone.

v_call,clone_size,d_call,j_call,cdr3_nt,cdr3_aa
TRBV7-2,.,.,TRBJ2-7,TGTGCCAGCAGCACAACAGGGCGCCGGGGAGAGCAGTACTTC,CASSTTGRRGEQYF
TRBV10-3,.,TRBD1,TRBJ1-3,TGTGCCATCGGACAGGGGGATGACACCATATATTTT,CAIGQGDDTIYF
TRBV3-1,few,.,TRBJ2-5,TGTGCCAGCAGCCAAGATTGGGTAGGGAGAAATTCAGAGACCCAGTACTTC,CASSQDWVGRNSETQYF
TRBV7-3,many,.,TRBJ2-2,TGTGCCAGCAGCTTATACCTAGGGGCCGGGGAGCTGTTTTTT,CASSLYLGAGELFF
TRBV5-1,many,.,TRBJ2-5,TGCGCCAGCAGCTTCAGGGGAGGGGTAGAGACCCAGTACTTC,CASSFRGGVETQYF
TRBV6-2/TRBV6-3,.,.,TRBJ2-1,TGTGCCAGCAGTTACCCCGCCTATGAGCAGTTCTTC,CASSYPAYEQFF
TRBV5-5,.,.,TRBJ2-3,TGTGCCAGCAGCACGAGCACTAGCACAGATACGCAGTATTTT,CASSTSTSTDTQYF
TRBV20-1,.,.,TRBJ2-1,TGCGGTGCTAGAGGTTGGGGCGGACTCACCTACAATGAGCAGTTCTTC,CGARGWGGLTYNEQFF
TRBV6-2/TRBV6-3,.,TRBD2,TRBJ2-7,TGTGCCAGCAGTCCCCAAGCGGGAGGTCCCTACGAGCAGTACTTC,CASSPQAGGPYEQYF
TRBV24-1,.,TRBD1,TRBJ2-7,TGTGCCACCAGTGCCGCGACCGGGACAGGAATTAAGCCCTACGAGCAGTACTTC,CATSAATGTGIKPYEQYF
TRBV5-1,.,.,TRBJ2-2,TGCGCCAGCAGCTTGGTTCAGGGACCCGGGGAGCTGTTTTTT,CASSLVQGPGELFF
TRBV13,.,.,TRBJ1-1,TGTGCCAGCAGACAGACCGGCAGGCACACTGAAGCTTTCTTT,CASRQTGRHTEAFF
TRBV30,few,TRBD1,TRBJ2-3,TGTGCCTGCCGCGACAGGGCAGATACGCAGTATTTT,CACRDRADTQYF
TRBV20-1,many,.,TRBJ1-2,TGCAGTGCTAGTGAGGGGAACTATGGCTACACCTTC,CSASEGNYGYTF
TRBV3-1,.,.,TRBJ1-1,TGTGCTAGTGGTTTAACCGCAACAGCTGAAGCTTCCTTT,CASGLTATAEASF
TRBV18,few,.,TRBJ2-7,TGTGCCAGCTCACCAACGCTGAACTCCTACGAGCAGTACTTC,CASSPTLNSYEQYF
TRBV4-3,.,.,TRBJ1-2,TGCGCCAGCAGCCAGCGTGCGTTCGGAGCTAACTATGGCTACACCTTC,CASSQRAFGANYGYTF
TRBV6-6,.,TRBD1,TRBJ2-5,TGTGCCAATGGCGAGGGGGCAGAGACCCAGTACTTC,CANGEGAETQYF
TRBV18,many,.,TRBJ2-3,TGTGCCAGCTCCCGGAGGGGCACAGATACGCAGTATTTT,CASSRRGTDTQYF
TRBV29-1,.,TRBD1,TRBJ2-7,TGCAGCGTTCCTGAGGGGGCAAAGCAGTACTTC,CSVPEGAKQYF
TRBV28,few,.,TRBJ2-2,TGTGCCAGCCTGGAGCCGAACACCGGGGAGCTGTTTTTT,CASLEPNTGELFF
TRBV20-1,many,.,TRBJ2-7,TGCAGTGCTAGGGGGCGGGAACTCTACGAGCAGTACTTC,CSARGRELYEQYF
TRBV11-2,.,.,TRBJ1-5,TGTGCCAGCAGTTGGGGTCAGGGTCAGCCCCAGCATTTT,CASSWGQGQPQHF
TRBV24-1,many,TRBD1,TRBJ2-3,TGTGCCACCAGTGCTACAGGGGCTGCTACAGATACGCAGTATTTT,CATSATGAATDTQYF
TRBV6-1,.,.,TRBJ2-7,TGTGCCAGCATTCGCACAGGTCGTTCCTACGAGCAGTACTTC,CASIRTGRSYEQYF
TRBV12-3/TRBV12-4,few,.,TRBJ2-3,TGTGCCAGCAGTTTAGTTTTTGGGGATACGCAGTATTTT,CASSLVFGDTQYF
TRBV5-1,.,.,TRBJ2-7,TGCGCCAGCAGCCATGTCGGGGCAGCAACCTACGAGCAGTACTTC,CASSHVGAATYEQYF
TRBV20-1,few,.,TRBJ2-4,TGCAGTGGCGGGGTATTAGACATTCAGTACTTC,CSGGVLDIQYF
TRBV4-3,few,.,TRBJ2-1,TGCGCCAGCAGCCAAGATACAAGGACAGCCTCGCAGTTCTTC,CASSQDTRTASQFF
TRBV4-1,.,TRBD1,TRBJ1-3,TGCGCCAGCAGCCAACGAGGGACAGGAGTAAACTCTGGAAACACCATATATTTT,CASSQRGTGVNSGNTIYF
TRBV10-3,many,TRBD1,TRBJ1-2,TGTGCCATCACCCCGACGGGACAGCCTGGTTATGGCTACACCTTC,CAITPTGQPGYGYTF
TRBV5-5,many,.,TRBJ1-5,TGTGCCAGCAGCCGGGGGGTTGGCAATCAGCCCCAGCATTTT,CASSRGVGNQPQHF
TRBV3-1,.,.,TRBJ2-7,TGTGCCAGCGGCCGCGGCCGCCCGGGGAATATGGACGAGCAGTACTTC,CASGRGRPGNMDEQYF
TRBV10-3,.,TRBD2,TRBJ2-1,TGTGCCATCAAATCGATAGCGGGAGAAATGGTTGAGCAGTTCTTC,CAIKSIAGEMVEQFF
TRBV2,.,TRBD2,TRBJ2-2,TGTACCCTCTGTTCCCGCAGACTAGCGGGAGGCCTCACCGGGGAGCTGTTTTTT,CTLCSRRLAGGLTGELFF
TRBV9,few,.,TRBJ1-2,TGTGCCAGCAGCGTAGCGGAGGGAGGCTATGGCTACACCTTC,CASSVAEGGYGYTF
TRBV29-1,.,TRBD2,TRBJ2-1,TGCAGCGCGGGAGGTGGTTCCCCGGGCAATGAGCAGTTCTTC,CSAGGGSPGNEQFF
TRBV30,few,TRBD2,TRBJ2-1,TGTGCCTGGAGTGACCTGGTTTCGCGGGAGACCTACAATGAGCAGTTCTTC,CAWSDLVSRETYNEQFF
TRBV5-1,few,TRBD2,TRBJ2-3,TGCGCCAGCAGCCACCTACTAGCGGGGGCCACAGATACGCAGTATTTT,CASSHLLAGATDTQYF
TRBV5-1,many,.,TRBJ1-1,TGCGCCAGCAGCCGAGTTTCGGGAAACACTGAAGCTTTCTTT,CASSRVSGNTEAFF
TRBV7-3,.,TRBD2,TRBJ2-1,TGTGCCAGCAGCCAAACTAGACTAGCGGGTAATGTCAATGAGCAGTTCTTC,CASSQTRLAGNVNEQFF
TRBV6-1,.,TRBD2,TRBJ2-7,TGTGCCAGCAGTCCCCCGACTAGCGGGAATTTTGGTAACCACGAGCAGTACTTC,CASSPPTSGNFGNHEQYF
TRBV3-1,.,TRBD2,TRBJ2-3,TGTGCCAGCAGCCAGCTAGCGGGAGGGCCGAATACGCAGTATTTT,CASSQLAGGPNTQYF
TRBV5-4,.,.,TRBJ2-5,TGTGCCAGCAGCTTAGGAGCTGGGTCGGGAGAGACCCAGTACTTC,CASSLGAGSGETQYF
TRBV4-3,.,.,TRBJ2-5,TGCGCCAGCAGCCATGGGGACCCATTTCAAGAGACCCAGTACTTC,CASSHGDPFQETQYF
TRBV11-2,few,TRBD2,TRBJ2-2,TGTGCCAGCAGCAGACTGGGACTAGCGGGAGATACCGGGGAGCTGTTTTTT,CASSRLGLAGDTGELFF
TRBV15,few,.,TRBJ1-2,TGTGCCACCAGCAGAGCTCTGGGGGGGTCTGGCGGTGGCTACACCTTC,CATSRALGGSGGGYTF
TRBV7-9,.,.,TRBJ2-7,TGTGCCAGCAGCTTAGATCCGGGGGAGACCTACGAGCAGTACTTC,CASSLDPGETYEQYF